The TCR beta chain under discussion was sequenced for a study of blood T cell repertoires in COVID-19. The repertoire was sequenced with immunoSEQ multiplex PCR; TCRdb's copy has only in-frame clones and lacks some. Among 70,000 to 100,000 clones, around 80% were seen once, and the ten largest hold around a sixth. The sample holds a few counts of this clone. This CDR3 is 13 amino acids long. V shed 3 bases and J shed 1 base, with 7 bases lying between them. Germline lookup yields CDR1 DFQATT and CDR2 SNEGSKA (reference sequence). The sample taken for sequencing was peripheral blood. The sequence was obtained from a woman at least 80 years old with acute or convalescent COVID-19. The chain recombines TRBV20-1 with TRBJ1-5, with unresolved D. As DNA, the CDR3 is TGCAGTGCTAGTCTAGGCAGCAATCAGCCCCAGCATTTT. This translates into CSASLGSNQPQHF.